The 11 T cell receptor beta chains below all came from one sample that was sequenced in a study of cytomegalovirus exposure and HLA in healthy donors (dated 2017 in TCRdb). The library was prepared using the immunoSEQ multiplex PCR assay. For the multiplex PCR, a mixture combining 60 forward primers for TCR Vbeta segments and 13 reverse primers for TCR Jbeta segments was used. TCRdb provides this immuneACCESS table in a form limited to in-frame rearrangements. Some clones are lacking; in checked studies, under half of them reflect an unresolved V gene, and why the rest are absent is not known. For this sample the table gives tens of thousands of clones, of which 70% to 80% were detected only once. The ten largest clones take up about 14% of the sample. The source material was PBMCs. Receptors were obtained from a woman aged 40 to 50 in good health and CMV-seropositive.

The J gene is TRBJ2-5, the V gene TRBV28; TRBD2 agrees at 7 bases. This CDR3 has 14 amino acids. V was pared by 5 bases and J by 2 bases, with 5 bases of the junction left unmatched. Germline V gene sequence: CDR1 MDHEN, CDR2 SYDVKM. The CDR3: CASSPRGLQETQYF. The CDR3 nucleotides read TGTGCCAGCAGTCCCCGGGGACTACAAGAGACCCAGTACTTC. The variable domain in full, completed from reference TRBV28 and TRBJ2-5, reads DVKVTQSSRYLVKRTGEKVFLECVQDMDHENMFWYRQDPGLGLRLIYFSYDVKMKEKGDIPEGYSVSREKKERFSLILESASTNQTSMYLCASSPRGLQETQYFGPGTRLLVL.

This chain uses TRBV19 with TRBJ1-2; 9 nucleotides line up with TRBD1. V was pared by 11 bases and J by 4 bases, with 8 bases of the junction left unmatched. In germline, CDR1 is LNHDA, CDR2 SQIVND (reference sequence). CDR3 length equals 13 residues. CDR3 DNA: TGTGCCTCCGGGACAGGGCTGGTCTATGGCTACACCTTC. Translation: CASGTGLVYGYTF.

The chain has TRBV6-5 and TRBJ2-7; 11 bases fit TRBD2. The germline gives CDR1 MNHEY, CDR2 SVGAGI. The CDR3 length is 13 residues. Trimming cost V 6 bases and J 3 bases; bases outside gene matches: 1. Here the CDR3 DNA reads TGTGCCAGCAGGGGACTAGCGGTCTACGAGCAGTACTTC. As protein: CASRGLAVYEQYF.

V and J are TRBV4-3 and TRBJ2-3, with 7 bases that match TRBD2. The ends lost 1 base at V and 1 base at J; junction bases unmatched: 5. Germline V lookup: CDR1 LGHNA, CDR2 YSLEER. There are 16 residues in the CDR3. CDR3 sequence reads: CASSQGASGRTDTQYF. CDR3 bases: TGCGCCAGCAGCCAAGGGGCTAGCGGACGCACAGATACGCAGTATTTT.

The chain couples TRBV7-2 to TRBJ2-1; no clear D gene. The CDR3 is 11 residues long. Trimming left V 3 bases short and J 9 bases short, with 6 bases between. Germline-derived CDR1 and CDR2 are SGHTA and FQGNSA. As DNA, the CDR3 is TGTGCCAGCAGCTTTGGCACTGAGCAGTTCTTC. Its translation: CASSFGTEQFF.

The gene calls are TRBV11-2 and TRBJ2-3; 7 positions match TRBD1. In germline, CDR1 is SGHAT, CDR2 FQNNGV. The CDR3 length is 16 residues. V dropped 5 bases and J dropped 4; count of bases not matched to a gene: 12. This CDR3 reads CASSPTPDRHPDTQYF. The CDR3 nucleotides read TGTGCCAGCAGCCCCACCCCGGACAGGCACCCAGATACGCAGTATTTT.

The chain employs TRBV2 and TRBJ2-7, with D possibly being TRBD1 (6 bases). Germline-derived CDR1 and CDR2 are SNHLY and FYNNEI. There are 16 residues in the CDR3. Trimming removed 1 base at V and 0 bases at J, with 13 bases between. The CDR3 is CASSEVVRDNSYEQYF. In nucleotides, the CDR3 is TGTGCCAGCAGTGAAGTGGTAAGGGACAACTCCTACGAGCAGTACTTC.

V is TRBV27 and J is TRBJ1-1; D possibly corresponds to TRBD1 (5 bases). CDR3 size: 14 residues. Per the germline V gene, CDR1 is MNHEY and CDR2 is SMNVEV (reference sequence). V lost 5 bases and J lost 5, with 15 bases in between. CDR3 loop: CASSPYSRGTEAFF. The CDR3 nucleotides are TGTGCCAGCAGTCCCTATTCCCGGGGGACTGAAGCTTTCTTT.

The chain uses TRBV7-9 and TRBJ2-5, with TRBD1 matching 9 bases. Unmatched junction bases numbered 13, after V lost 5 bases and J lost 0 bases. This CDR3 comprises 18 residues. Germline V gene lookup returns CDR1 SEHNR and CDR2 FQNEAQ (reference sequence). The CDR3: CASSPTGVDRGNQETQYF. CDR3 sequence (DNA): TGTGCCAGCAGCCCAACTGGAGTGGACAGGGGTAACCAAGAGACCCAGTACTTC.

The chain uses TRBV7-6 and TRBJ2-1, with 15 bases lining up with TRBD2. V shed 1 base and J 7 bases; nucleotides not matched to a gene: 5. From germline, CDR1 is SGHVS and CDR2 FNYEAQ. The CDR3 runs 17 residues. CDR3 nucleotides: TGTGCCAGCAGCTTAGGGTCGGGACTAGCGGGGGGTAATGAGCAGTTCTTC. Encoded protein: CASSLGSGLAGGNEQFF.

The chain couples TRBV5-1 to TRBJ2-3; 14 bases are a match to TRBD2. V trimming: 4 bases; J trimming: 4 bases; junction bases outside the gene matches: 5. Germline CDR1 and CDR2: SGHRS and YFSETQ. CDR3 length: 16 residues. CDR3 protein: CASSLRTSGRSDTQYF. CDR3 DNA: TGCGCCAGCAGCCTTAGGACTAGCGGGAGGTCAGATACGCAGTATTTT.